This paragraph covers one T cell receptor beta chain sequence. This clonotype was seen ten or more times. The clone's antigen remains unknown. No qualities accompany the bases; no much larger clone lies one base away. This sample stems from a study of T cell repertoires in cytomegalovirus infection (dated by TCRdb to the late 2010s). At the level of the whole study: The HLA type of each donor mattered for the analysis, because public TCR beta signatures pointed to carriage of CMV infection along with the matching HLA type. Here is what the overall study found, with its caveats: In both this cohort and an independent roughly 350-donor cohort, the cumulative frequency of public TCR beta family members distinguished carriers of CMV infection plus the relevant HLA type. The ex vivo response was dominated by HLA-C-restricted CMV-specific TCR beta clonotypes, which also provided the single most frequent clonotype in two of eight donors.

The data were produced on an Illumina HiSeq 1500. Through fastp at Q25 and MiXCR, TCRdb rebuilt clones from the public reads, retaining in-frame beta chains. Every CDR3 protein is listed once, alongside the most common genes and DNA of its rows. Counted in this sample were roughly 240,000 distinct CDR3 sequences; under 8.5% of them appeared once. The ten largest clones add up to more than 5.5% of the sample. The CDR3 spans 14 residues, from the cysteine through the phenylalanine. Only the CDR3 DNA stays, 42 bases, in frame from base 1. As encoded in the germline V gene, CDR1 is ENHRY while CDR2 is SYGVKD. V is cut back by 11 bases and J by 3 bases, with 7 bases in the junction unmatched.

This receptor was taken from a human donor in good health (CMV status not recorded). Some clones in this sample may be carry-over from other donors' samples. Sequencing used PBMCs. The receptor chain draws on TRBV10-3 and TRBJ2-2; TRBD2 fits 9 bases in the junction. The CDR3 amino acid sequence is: CAAQRTSDTGELFF. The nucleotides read TGTGCCGCCCAGAGGACTAGCGACACCGGGGAGCTGTTTTTT.